The 25 T cell receptor beta chains presented below share a single source sample, sequenced in a study of blood T cell repertoires in COVID-19 (TCRdb year 2020). The library was prepared using the immunoSEQ multiplex PCR assay. TCRdb's version of the immuneACCESS table is confined to in-frame rearrangements and falls short of the full clone set. An unresolved V gene accounts for under half of the shortfall where checked; the remainder is of unknown origin. Across this sample there are roughly 260,000 clones, with over 75% seen only once. The ten largest clones represent about 2.5% of the sample. Sequencing used peripheral blood. Receptors originate from a woman aged 50 to 65 with acute or convalescent COVID-19.

This clone was seen a few times. CDR3 in amino acids: CASRLRGDQPQHF. CDR3 sequence (DNA): TGTGCCAGTAGGCTCAGGGGAGATCAGCCCCAGCATTTT. V is TRBV19 and J is TRBJ1-5; possible D gene TRBD1, 6 bases. CDR3 size: 13 residues. V lost 6 bases to trimming and J lost 5 bases, with 11 bases between them. Germline CDR1 LNHDA, CDR2 SQIVND (reference sequence). The full variable domain, completed using reference TRBV19 and TRBJ1-5, is DGGITQSPKYLFRKEGQNVTLSCEQNLNHDAMYWYRQDPGQGLRLIYYSQIVNDFQKGDIAEGYSVSREKKESFPLTVTSAQKNPTAFYLCASRLRGDQPQHFGDGTRLSIL.

This clone was seen once. The chain has TRBV10-1 and TRBJ1-3; D perhaps matches TRBD1 (6 bases). CDR1 and CDR2 (germline): WNHNN, SYGVQD (reference sequence). V lost 2 bases, J lost 3 bases, and 14 bases lay in between. This CDR3 has 16 amino acids. This chain's CDR3 is CASSEGGSSGGNTIYF. CDR3 coding DNA: TGCGCCAGCAGTGAGGGGGGCAGCTCCGGTGGAAACACCATATATTTT.

The CDR3 DNA sequence: TGTGCCAGCAGCCAGGACAGGGGACTCTATGGCTACACCTTC. Translating gives CASSQDRGLYGYTF. The chain employs TRBV5-4 and TRBJ1-2; TRBD1 aligns across 9 bases. The germline CDR1 and CDR2 sequences are SGHNT and YYREEE (reference sequence). The CDR3 is 14 amino acids. Germline trimming cut 4 bases from V and 4 bases from J; bases unmatched to any gene: 5.

This clone showed up just a few times. CDR3 nucleotide sequence: TGCGCCAGCAGCCAAATATTGGGGGCAAGGGGATCGCAAGAGACCCAGTACTTC. Amino acids: CASSQILGARGSQETQYF. The V call is TRBV4-1, the J call TRBJ2-5; possible D gene TRBD1, 6 bases. The V and J ends lost 2 bases and 2 bases respectively, with 21 bases between them. CDR3 size: 18 residues. Looked up from germline, CDR1 is MGHRA and CDR2 is YSYEKL.

The chain has TRBV11-3 and TRBJ2-2; 7 bases match TRBD1. Germline CDR1 reads SGHNT; CDR2 reads YENEEA. Germline trimming cut 5 bases from V and 4 bases from J; bases unmatched to any gene: 13. The CDR3 is 17 amino acids. CDR3 loop: CASSPSPWDSPTGELFF. CDR3 coding DNA: TGTGCCAGCAGCCCCTCCCCCTGGGACAGTCCCACCGGGGAGCTGTTTTTT.

In this sample, this clone turned up once. The chain uses TRBV5-1 and TRBJ1-4; 7 positions agree with TRBD1. Looked up from germline, CDR1 is SGHRS and CDR2 is YFSETQ. V shed 1 base and J 4 bases; nucleotides not matched to a gene: 7. The CDR3 is 16 residues long. The CDR3 DNA reads TGCGCCAGCAGCTTGTCTTCGACAGGGATTAATGAAAAACTGTTTTTT. Amino acid sequence: CASSLSSTGINEKLFF.

In this sample, this clone turned up a few times. The chain employs TRBV27 and TRBJ1-2; D is unclear. Trimming took 2 bases from V and 0 from J, leaving 13 bases between them. The CDR3 contains 16 residues. CDR1 is MNHEY and CDR2 is SMNVEV in the germline V gene (reference sequence). In DNA, the CDR3 is TGTGCCAGCAGTTTACGCGGGGTGCTAACTAACTATGGCTACACCTTC. Encoded protein: CASSLRGVLTNYGYTF.

This clone showed up just a few times. The chain carries TRBV5-6 and TRBJ2-7; D perhaps matches TRBD1 (6 bases). The CDR3 sequence is 15 residues long. The germline V gene has CDR1 SGHDT and CDR2 YYEEEE. V was trimmed by 4 bases and J by 3 bases, leaving 17 bases between them. As DNA, the CDR3 is TGTGCCAGCAGCAGCGATTGGGACACTGTCTACGAGCAGTACTTC. It specifies CASSSDWDTVYEQYF.

The table lists this clone with a count of one. The V and J genes are TRBV6-6 and TRBJ1-3, with unresolved D. V was cut by 7 bases and J by 4 bases, with 11 bases left in between. Germline V CDR1 and CDR2: MNHNY, SVGAGI (reference sequence). The length of the CDR3 is 13 residues. The CDR3 nucleotides are TGTGCCAGCACAACGGGTTCGGGAAACACCATATATTTT. Translating it yields CASTTGSGNTIYF.

The CDR3 DNA is TGTGCCAGCAGCCCCCGACTAGCGGGAGATCCAGATACGCAGTATTTT. Amino acid sequence: CASSPRLAGDPDTQYF. The chain carries TRBV11-2 and TRBJ2-3; 12 bases fit TRBD2. The CDR3 spans 16 residues. Trimming cost V 5 bases and J 4 bases; bases outside gene matches: 7. The V gene's germline CDR1 is SGHAT and CDR2 FQNNGV.

The chain has TRBV29-1 and TRBJ1-1; D is perhaps TRBD1 (5 bases). In germline, CDR1 is SQVTM, CDR2 ANQGSEA. This CDR3 comprises 15 residues. V gave up 6 bases and J gave up 1 base, with 18 bases separating them. The CDR3 loop is CSVPRLGGANTEAFF. Written as DNA, the CDR3 is TGCAGCGTCCCCCGACTGGGGGGAGCGAACACTGAAGCTTTCTTT.

The V and J genes are TRBV29-1 and TRBJ2-1, with 11 bases aligning to TRBD2. The ends lost 5 bases at V and 4 bases at J; junction bases unmatched: 7. CDR1 is SQVTM, CDR2 ANQGSEA, per germline. The CDR3 loop spans 15 amino acids. CDR3 in amino acids: CSVYGTSGDYNEQFF. CDR3 sequence (DNA): TGCAGCGTTTACGGGACTAGCGGTGATTACAATGAGCAGTTCTTC.

The chain joins TRBV21-1 to TRBJ2-3; the DNA was not compared with TRBD2, the D call given in the table. TRBV21-1 counts as a pseudogene. This CDR3 has 18 residues. The CDR3 region is CASSTLVIAGGPTDTQYF. The CDR3 DNA reads TGTGCCAGCAGCACACTAGTTATAGCGGGAGGGCCCACAGATACGCAGTATTTT.

V is TRBV19 and J is TRBJ1-5; D ambiguous. Trimming pared 3 bases from V and 4 bases from J, leaving 7 bases between. Per germline, CDR1 LNHDA and CDR2 SQIVND (reference sequence). The CDR3 spans 13 residues. The CDR3 region has the DNA TGTGCCAGTAGTATGCAGGTTAATCAGCCCCAGCATTTT. Translating gives CASSMQVNQPQHF.

This sequence joins TRBV11-3 and TRBJ1-3; the match to TRBD1 covers 7 bases. The CDR3 is made up of 14 amino acids. Germline values: CDR1 SGHNT, CDR2 YENEEA. J lost 3 bases, V lost 5 bases, and 4 bases had no gene match. The CDR3 nucleotides are TGTGCCAGCAGCCGCGGGACAGTTGGAAACACCATATATTTT. This codes for CASSRGTVGNTIYF.

The chain combines TRBV24-1 with TRBJ2-2; 10 nucleotides align to TRBD1. The length of the CDR3 is 17 residues. Looked up from germline, CDR1 is KGHDR and CDR2 is SFDVKD. Trimming took 4 bases from V and 6 from J; bases not matched to a gene: 10. The CDR3 DNA is TGTGCCACCAGTGACCTTGGACAGGGGGATAGCGCCGGGGAGCTGTTTTTT. It encodes CATSDLGQGDSAGELFF.

The table lists this clone with a count of one. The chain is built from TRBV4-1 and TRBJ1-4, with D hard to call. The germline V and J ends were trimmed by 0 bases and 5 bases, with 10 bases remaining between them. Germline V gene lookup returns CDR1 MGHRA and CDR2 YSYEKL. This CDR3 contains 15 residues. CDR3 DNA: TGCGCCAGCAGCCAAGACAGACCGAGGAATGAAAAACTGTTTTTT. Amino acids: CASSQDRPRNEKLFF.

J is TRBJ1-6 and V is TRBV28; 8 bases agree with TRBD1. The junction had 7 bases not matched to a gene; V was cut back by 6 bases and J by 6 bases. Germline V gives CDR1 MDHEN, CDR2 SYDVKM. This CDR3 is built from 15 residues. In DNA, the CDR3 is TGTGCCAGCAGCCCTCAGGGGGCCGGTAATTCACCCCTCCACTTT. As protein: CASSPQGAGNSPLHF.

V usage is TRBV4-1 and J usage is TRBJ1-1, with D possibly TRBD1 on 6 matching bases. V was pared by 4 bases and J by 1 base, with 13 bases between. The CDR3 totals 15 residues. Per the germline V gene, CDR1 is MGHRA and CDR2 is YSYEKL. CDR3 DNA sequence: TGCGCCAGCAGCCTCCGTGACAGGTCGAACACTGAAGCTTTCTTT. Translating gives CASSLRDRSNTEAFF.

Comment on this clone: Other DNA sequences of this sample code for an identical CDR3. The V call is TRBV28, the J call TRBJ1-2, with 7 bases aligning to TRBD1. Trimming took 4 bases from V and 5 from J; bases not matched to a gene: 4. This CDR3 has 13 residues. CDR1 is MDHEN and CDR2 is SYDVKM in the germline V gene. The CDR3 reads CASSWGQSYGYTF. In DNA form, the CDR3 reads TGTGCCAGCAGTTGGGGACAGTCGTATGGCTACACCTTC.

The genes are TRBV9 and TRBJ2-2; TRBD2 might be the D (5 bases). Germline V CDR1 and CDR2: SGDLS, YYNGEE. This CDR3 region has 16 residues. V lost 0 bases and J 5 bases, leaving 14 bases between the germline ends. CDR3 DNA sequence: TGTGCCAGCAGCGTAGCTCGGGGTGTACTGACCGGGGAGCTGTTTTTT. Residues: CASSVARGVLTGELFF. Full variable domain (remainder filled in from reference TRBV9 and TRBJ2-2): DSGVTQTPKHLITATGQRVTLRCSPRSGDLSVYWYQQSLDQGLQFLIQYYNGEERAKGNILERFSAQQFPDLHSELNLSSLELGDSALYFCASSVARGVLTGELFFGEGSRLTVL.

The sample holds many counts of this clone. The sample has other DNA sequences that encode this CDR3 too. The genes are TRBV7-6 and TRBJ2-7; D is uncertain. Germline V CDR1 and CDR2: SGHVS, FNYEAQ. V lost 5 bases, J lost 4 bases, and 12 bases lay in between. The CDR3 extends over 13 amino acids. This CDR3 reads CASSPGPNYEQYF. The CDR3 DNA reads as TGTGCCAGCAGCCCCGGTCCCAATTACGAGCAGTACTTC.

For this clone: The junction differs from germline at one of its ends, possibly a read error. CDR3 nucleotides: TGTGCCAGCAGCCTCGGACTAGATGCGCAGTATTTT. This encodes CASSLGLDAQYF. The chain links TRBV11-2 to TRBJ2-3; 7 bases fit TRBD2. The CDR3 extends over 12 amino acids. Germline CDR1 is SGHAT and CDR2 is FQNNGV.

This clone came up a few times. CDR3 nucleotide sequence: TGTGCCAGCAGCCAGCAGGGTTTGTACACCTTC. Amino acids: CASSQQGLYTF. This sequence joins TRBV4-2 and TRBJ1-2; tentative D call: TRBD1 (5 bases). This CDR3 comprises 11 residues. CDR1 LGHNA and CDR2 YNFKEQ come from the germline V gene. V gave up 3 bases and J gave up 11 bases, with 10 bases separating them.

The V gene is TRBV27, the J gene TRBJ1-3; 8 nucleotides match TRBD1. Germline values: CDR1 MNHEY, CDR2 SMNVEV (reference sequence). The V and J ends lost 8 bases and 0 bases, in that order; junction bases with no gene match: 12. This CDR3 region has 17 residues. CDR3 DNA sequence: TGTGCCAGCGGTCCCGGGACAGGACGGAGCTCTGGAAACACCATATATTTT. This gives the protein CASGPGTGRSSGNTIYF.